This T cell receptor (beta chain) was identified during a study of shared clonotypes between healthy human individuals. Study-level points and caveats: Genetic and exposure-history diversity was limited by the few donors. Among a few donors, roughly 5.4% of naive CD4 clonotypes were found in common.

Unmatched junction bases numbered 1, after V lost 4 bases and J lost 4 bases. The CDR3 totals 12 residues. Looked up from germline, CDR1 is SQVTM and CDR2 is ANQGSEA. CD45RO negativity and positive selection for CCR7 defined naive CD8 cells, a population that excluded terminally differentiated effector memory CD45RA+ cells. Sorted-subset replicate PCR reactions contained 200 to 250 ng DNA, corresponding to some 29,000 T cell genomes. Profiling relied on immunoSEQ multiplex PCR, and the TCRdb table lists in-frame clones only, not all of them. The sample comprises about 2.1 million clones, roughly 91% of which are singletons, and roughly 1.8% rests with the top ten. Remarks on this clone: Its antigen is still unknown. Other DNA sequences within the sample encode an identical CDR3.

V gene TRBV29-1 combines with J gene TRBJ2-7; the match to TRBD1 covers 10 bases. The clonotype comes from a man aged 18 to 35 in good health. Some clones in this sample may be carry-over from other donors' samples. Material for sequencing was naive CD8+ T cells from PBMCs. The CDR3 DNA reads TGCAGCGTTGGACAGGGGGCATACGAGCAGTACTTC. Its translation: CSVGQGAYEQYF.